What follows are 7 T cell receptor beta chains derived from one specimen sequenced in a study of T cells after yellow fever vaccination. Each CDR3 protein gets one entry after TCRdb re-called the 5' RACE reads with MiXCR. This table has 40,000 to 50,000 distinct CDR3 sequences, more than 6% appearing once. Material: PBMCs, either bulk or a sorted T-cell subset (CD4+, CD8+, memory, or dextramer-sorted; not recorded which), obtained 45 days after the yellow fever booster vaccination. These receptors were collected from a young man who received the YFV17D yellow fever vaccine.

At least ten counts were recorded for this clonotype. The chain joins TRBV2 to TRBJ1-1; D remains ambiguous. The CDR3 is 13 residues long. CDR1 is SNHLY and CDR2 is FYNNEI in the germline V gene. Trimming left V 6 bases short and J 2 bases short, with 10 bases between. The chain's CDR3 is CASSRKENTEAFF. As DNA, the CDR3 is TGTGCCAGCAGCAGGAAAGAAAACACTGAAGCTTTCTTT.

CDR3 in DNA: TGTGCCAGTTCTTTGGACGGACGCTACGAGCAGTACTTC. It is translated as CASSLDGRYEQYF. The chain combines TRBV27 with TRBJ2-7, with no clear D. Germline V gene lookup returns CDR1 MNHEY and CDR2 SMNVEV (reference sequence). The length of the CDR3 is 13 residues. Between the trimmed V and J ends, which lost 9 bases and 3 bases, there was a span of 15 bases.

This clonotype has at least ten counts. The rearrangement joins TRBV3-1 to TRBJ2-1, with TRBD2 identical over 8 bases. Germline lookup yields CDR1 LGHDT and CDR2 YNNKEL (reference sequence). V was pared by 4 bases and J by 7 bases, with 6 bases of the junction left unmatched. The CDR3 has 14 amino acids. The CDR3 sequence: CASSPSGSVNEQFF. In DNA form, the CDR3 reads TGTGCCAGCAGCCCGAGCGGGAGCGTAAATGAGCAGTTCTTC.

This clonotype was counted between two and nine times. The V and J genes are TRBV6-5 and TRBJ2-1, with 9 bases aligning to TRBD2. V lost 0 bases and J lost 4; bases outside the gene matches: 1. Looked up from germline, CDR1 is MNHEY and CDR2 is SVGAGI. The CDR3 runs to 15 residues. The CDR3 here is CASSYSSGSYNEQFF. The CDR3 DNA sequence: TGTGCCAGCAGTTACTCTAGCGGGAGTTACAATGAGCAGTTCTTC.

There are many counts of this clonotype. J is TRBJ2-3 and V is TRBV10-3, with D perhaps matching TRBD2 (6 bases). V lost 4 bases and J lost 1, with 27 bases in between. The germline gives CDR1 ENHRY, CDR2 SYGVKD. CDR3 length equals 20 residues. The CDR3 here is CAISVISGSSTLARTDTQYF. CDR3 coding DNA: TGTGCCATCAGTGTGATTAGCGGCTCATCGACCCTAGCACGCACAGATACGCAGTATTTT.

In this sample, this clonotype turned up many times. V usage is TRBV6-1 and J usage is TRBJ2-7, with TRBD2 matching 14 bases. This CDR3 contains 15 residues. Germline-derived CDR1 and CDR2 are MNHNS and SASEGT. The V gene end was trimmed by 6 bases and the J gene end by 2 bases; junction bases not matched to a gene: 3. CDR3 amino acids: CASRGTSGGAYEQYF. As DNA, the CDR3 is TGTGCCAGCAGGGGGACTAGCGGGGGAGCCTACGAGCAGTACTTC.

V is TRBV7-2 and J is TRBJ1-2; possible D gene TRBD1, 5 bases. With 5 bases removed from V and 6 bases from J, the gap between germline ends came to 10 bases. Germline V gene data show CDR1 as SGHTA and CDR2 as FQGNSA. This CDR3 comprises 12 residues. The DNA for the CDR3 is TGTGCCAGCAGCGCACGACAGAATGGCTACACCTTC. Encoded protein: CASSARQNGYTF.